One sample yielded the 6 T cell receptor beta chains listed below, sequenced in a study of cytomegalovirus exposure and HLA in healthy donors. PCR used 60 Vbeta primers and 13 Jbeta primers. Repertoires were generated with immunoSEQ multiplex PCR, while TCRdb's copy carries only in-frame clones and drops some. This table holds about 180,000 clones, about 69% found once. Source material: PBMCs. These receptors were collected from a human donor in good health.

The chain uses TRBV9 and TRBJ2-3; D not certain. The CDR3 sequence is 14 residues long. Germline lookup yields CDR1 SGDLS and CDR2 YYNGEE. V lost 0 bases and J 4 bases, leaving 9 bases between the germline ends. The CDR3 DNA sequence: TGTGCCAGCAGCGTAGGACAAACACCAGATACGCAGTATTTT. It translates to CASSVGQTPDTQYF.

The chain is built from TRBV7-9 and TRBJ2-5; possible D gene TRBD2, 5 bases. The V and J ends lost 3 bases and 2 bases respectively, with 10 bases between them. This CDR3 has 14 amino acids. Germline CDR1 SEHNR, CDR2 FQNEAQ (reference sequence). CDR3 amino acids: CASSLAGDQETQYF. CDR3 DNA: TGTGCCAGCAGCTTGGCCGGGGATCAAGAGACCCAGTACTTC.

The CDR3 DNA reads as TGCGCCAGCAGCTTCACCCCGGGACAACGGACTGAAGCTTTCTTT. This encodes CASSFTPGQRTEAFF. The V and J genes are TRBV5-1 and TRBJ1-1; possibly TRBD1 for D (6 bases). The germline CDR1 and CDR2 sequences are SGHRS and YFSETQ. The V gene lost 2 bases and the J gene lost 5 bases, with 16 bases spanning the gap. The length of the CDR3 is 15 residues.

In regard to this clone: Additional DNA sequences in this sample encode the identical CDR3. The gene calls are TRBV5-1 and TRBJ1-1; perhaps TRBD1 as D (5 bases). The CDR3 covers 13 residues. Germline V lookup: CDR1 SGHRS, CDR2 YFSETQ. Trimming cost V 1 base and J 4 bases, with 8 bases left between them. The CDR3 sequence is CASSLLGGTEAFF. The CDR3 DNA reads TGCGCCAGCAGCTTGTTGGGGGGCACTGAAGCTTTCTTT.

This chain connects TRBV5-4 to TRBJ1-1; a possible D gene is TRBD1 (5 bases). Germline V CDR1 and CDR2: SGHNT, YYREEE (reference sequence). The CDR3 spans 12 residues. This chain's CDR3 is CASQGGNTEAFF. Written as DNA, the CDR3 is TGTGCGAGCCAGGGCGGGAACACTGAAGCTTTCTTT. Variable domain in full (rest from reference TRBV5-4 and TRBJ1-1): ETGVTQSPTHLIKTRGQQVTLRCSSQSGHNTVSWYQQALGQGPQFIFQYYREEENGRGNFPPRFSGLQFPNYSSELNVNALELDDSALYLCASQGGNTEAFFGQGTRLTVV.

The gene calls are TRBV6-1 and TRBJ2-7, with 8 bases matching TRBD1. Per the germline V gene, CDR1 is MNHNS and CDR2 is SASEGT. The CDR3 sequence is 14 residues long. The trim removed 6 bases at V and 0 bases at J, leaving 4 bases unmatched. The CDR3 DNA reads as TGTGCCAGCAGACGGACAGGGAGCTCCTACGAGCAGTACTTC. This translates into CASRRTGSSYEQYF.